One sample yielded the 11 T cell receptor beta chains listed below, sequenced in a study of OX40 agonist ivuxolimab in advanced cancers. Assay used: immunoSEQ multiplex PCR; TCRdb lists only in-frame clones, some missing. The profile shows 40,000 to 45,000 clones, about 88% of them singletons. The sequenced sample was CD4+ or CD8+ T cells sorted from blood, obtained in a trial of the OX40 agonist ivuxolimab. The origin of the receptors is an adult with an advanced solid tumor such as melanoma, head and neck, liver or kidney cancer.

The chain has TRBV5-6 and TRBJ2-6; D call uncertain. The V and J ends lost 1 base and 3 bases respectively, with 8 bases between them. The CDR3 sequence is 15 residues long. The V gene's germline CDR1 is SGHDT and CDR2 YYEEEE. The CDR3 bases are TGTGCCAGCAGCTTGCGGTGGGTTGGGGCCAACGTCCTGACTTTC. This encodes CASSLRWVGANVLTF. The full variable domain, with the rest looked up from reference TRBV5-6 and TRBJ2-6, is DAGVTQSPTHLIKTRGQQVTLRCSPKSGHDTVSWYQQALGQGPQFIFQYYEEEERQRGNFPDRFSGHQFPNYSSELNVNALLLGDSALYLCASSLRWVGANVLTFGAGSRLTVL.

The chain links TRBV7-8 to TRBJ2-7, with TRBD1 identical over 8 bases. The trim removed 6 bases at V and 6 bases at J, leaving 7 bases unmatched. The CDR3 length is 13 residues. Germline values: CDR1 SGHVS, CDR2 FQNEAQ. The CDR3 region has the DNA TGTGCCAGCAGGATACAGGGGGTTAGCGAGCAGTACTTC. This translates into CASRIQGVSEQYF.

V is TRBV27 and J is TRBJ2-7; possible D gene TRBD1, 6 bases. The CDR3 loop spans 14 amino acids. V was trimmed by 5 bases and J by 6 bases, leaving 17 bases between them. Germline V lookup: CDR1 MNHEY, CDR2 SMNVEV (reference sequence). This CDR3 reads CASSTRTASREQYF. As DNA, the CDR3 is TGTGCCAGCAGTACTCGGACAGCCTCCCGCGAGCAGTACTTC.

The V and J genes are TRBV5-6 and TRBJ1-2; weak D call: TRBD1 (6 bases). V was cut by 4 bases and J by 2 bases, with 12 bases left in between. CDR1 SGHDT and CDR2 YYEEEE come from the germline V gene. The CDR3 spans 14 residues. The CDR3 here is CASSHPDSNYGYTF. CDR3 DNA sequence: TGTGCCAGCAGCCATCCGGACAGCAACTATGGCTACACCTTC.

The chain has TRBV7-3 and TRBJ2-2; D is possibly TRBD2 (6 bases). The V gene lost 1 base and the J gene lost 5 bases, with 14 bases spanning the gap. Germline V gene data show CDR1 as SGHTA and CDR2 as FQGTGA. The CDR3 is 16 residues long. DNA for the CDR3: TGTGCCAGCAGCTTAAATATCCTAGCGCGGACCGGGGAGCTGTTTTTT. This gives the protein CASSLNILARTGELFF.

The chain employs TRBV18 and TRBJ2-3; D gene unclear. Germline loops: CDR1 KGHSH, CDR2 LQKENI. V was cut by 0 bases and J by 5 bases, with 6 bases left in between. The CDR3 consists of 13 residues. DNA for the CDR3: TGTGCCAGCTCACCACCGGTGGGAGATACGCAGTATTTT. Amino acid sequence: CASSPPVGDTQYF. The full variable domain, with the rest looked up from reference TRBV18 and TRBJ2-3, is NAGVMQNPRHLVRRRGQEARLRCSPMKGHSHVYWYRQLPEEGLKFMVYLQKENIIDESGMPKERFSAEFPKEGPSILRIQQVVRGDSAAYFCASSPPVGDTQYFGPGTRLTVL.

V is TRBV29-1 and J is TRBJ2-5; 8 nucleotides match TRBD2. The CDR3 contains 15 residues. Germline V gives CDR1 SQVTM, CDR2 ANQGSEA. V was clipped by 3 bases and J by 5 bases; unmatched bases: 11. The CDR3: CSVDLGLGTPETQYF. Written as DNA, the CDR3 is TGCAGCGTTGATTTGGGACTAGGTACTCCCGAGACCCAGTACTTC.

The V gene is TRBV18, the J gene TRBJ1-5, with D perhaps TRBD1 (6 bases). The germline CDR1 and CDR2 sequences are KGHSH and LQKENI. Trimming removed 5 bases at V and 4 bases at J, with 9 bases between. The length of the CDR3 is 13 residues. The CDR3, as DNA: TGTGCCAGCTCAGCTACAGGGAATCAGCCCCAGCATTTT. Its protein product is CASSATGNQPQHF.

The genes are TRBV15 and TRBJ2-3, with TRBD2 identical over 8 bases. The J segment lost 0 bases and the V segment lost 5 bases, leaving 7 bases of the junction unmatched. Germline V gene lookup returns CDR1 LNHNV and CDR2 YYDKDF (reference sequence). This CDR3 has 16 amino acids. The CDR3 nucleotides are TGTGCCACCAGCCCTCTAGCGGGCACTAGCACAGATACGCAGTATTTT. Amino acid sequence: CATSPLAGTSTDTQYF. Filled out from reference TRBV15 and TRBJ2-3, the complete variable domain reads DAMVIQNPRYQVTQFGKPVTLSCSQTLNHNVMYWYQQKSSQAPKLLFHYYDKDFNNEADTPDNFQSRRPNTSFCFLDIRSPGLGDTAMYLCATSPLAGTSTDTQYFGPGTRLTVL.

This clone was counted only a few times. V is TRBV7-8 and J is TRBJ2-7; D gene ambiguous. CDR1 SGHVS and CDR2 FQNEAQ come from the germline V gene. This CDR3 comprises 12 residues. The V gene lost 10 bases and the J gene lost 3 bases, with 13 bases spanning the gap. This CDR3 reads CATSSGLYEQYF. The CDR3 bases are TGTGCCACATCGTCGGGTCTCTACGAGCAGTACTTC.

The chain combines TRBV6-1 with TRBJ2-3, with D unresolved. Germline CDR1 reads MNHNS; CDR2 reads SASEGT. The CDR3 length is 13 residues. Trimming took 9 bases from V and 2 from J, leaving 12 bases between them. The CDR3 DNA is TGTGCCAGTCGGGCCAGGTTCACAGATACGCAGTATTTT. This translates into CASRARFTDTQYF.